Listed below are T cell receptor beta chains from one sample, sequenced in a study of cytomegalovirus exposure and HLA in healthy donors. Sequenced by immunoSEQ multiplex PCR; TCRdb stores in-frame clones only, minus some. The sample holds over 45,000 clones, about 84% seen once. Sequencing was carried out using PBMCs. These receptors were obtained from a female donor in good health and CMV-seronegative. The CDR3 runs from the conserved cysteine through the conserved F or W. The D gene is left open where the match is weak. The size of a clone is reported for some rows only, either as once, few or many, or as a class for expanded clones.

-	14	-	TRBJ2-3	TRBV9	TGTGCCAGCAGCCCTACAGGGCCCCCAGATACGCAGTATTTT	CASSPTGPPDTQYF
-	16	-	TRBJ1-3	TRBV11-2	TGTGCCAGCAGCCCCCAACAGGGTTACTCTGGAAACACCATATATTTT	CASSPQQGYSGNTIYF
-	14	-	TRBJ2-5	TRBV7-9	TGTGCCAGCAGCTTACCGGCAGGGGAAGAGACCCAGTACTTC	CASSLPAGEETQYF
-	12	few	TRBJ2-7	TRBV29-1	TGCAGCGTTGAAGTGTCCAGCTACGAGCAGTACTTC	CSVEVSSYEQYF
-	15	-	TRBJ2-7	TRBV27	TGTGCCAGCAGTCCGGGGGGCCAGAAACTAAGCGAGCAGTACTTC	CASSPGGQKLSEQYF
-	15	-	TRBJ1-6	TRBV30	TGTGCCTGGAGTTGGGGGGGTTTCGATAATTCACCCCTCCACTTT	CAWSWGGFDNSPLHF
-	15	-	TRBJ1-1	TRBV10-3	TGTGCCATCAGTGAGTCCGGGACATTGAACACTGAAGCTTTCTTT	CAISESGTLNTEAFF
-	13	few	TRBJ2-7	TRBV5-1	TGCGCCAGCAGCCCGGATGGGGGGAACGAGCAGTACTTC	CASSPDGGNEQYF
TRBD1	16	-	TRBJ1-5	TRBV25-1	TGTGCCAGCAGTGCCCACGGGACAGGGGACAATCAGCCCCAGCATTTT	CASSAHGTGDNQPQHF
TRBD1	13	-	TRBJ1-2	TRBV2	TGTGCCAGCAGGGGGGGACAGGACTATGGCTACACCTTC	CASRGGQDYGYTF